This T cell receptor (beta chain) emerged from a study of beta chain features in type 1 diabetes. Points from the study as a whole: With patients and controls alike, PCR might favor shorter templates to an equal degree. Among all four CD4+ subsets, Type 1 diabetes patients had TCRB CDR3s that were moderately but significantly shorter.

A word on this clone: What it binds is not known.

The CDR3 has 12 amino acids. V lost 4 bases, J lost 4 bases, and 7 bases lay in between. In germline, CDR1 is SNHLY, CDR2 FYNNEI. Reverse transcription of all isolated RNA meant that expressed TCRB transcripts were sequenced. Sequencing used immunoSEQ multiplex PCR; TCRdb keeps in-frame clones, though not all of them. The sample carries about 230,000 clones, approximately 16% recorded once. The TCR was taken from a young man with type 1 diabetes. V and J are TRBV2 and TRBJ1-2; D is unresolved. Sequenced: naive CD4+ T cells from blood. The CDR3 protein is CASSAESYGYTF. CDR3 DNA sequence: TGTGCCAGCAGTGCAGAGAGCTATGGCTACACCTTC.